The rows below give T cell receptor beta chains drawn from one sample of a study of cytomegalovirus exposure and HLA in healthy donors. Clones were sequenced by immunoSEQ multiplex PCR, and TCRdb holds only the in-frame ones, with some missing. Of about 130,000 clones in the sample, just under 90% were seen once. Specimen: PBMCs. These receptors all stem from a man aged 25 to 45 in good health and CMV-seronegative. The CDR3 runs from the conserved cysteine through the conserved F or W. D genes are given only for firm matches. Size values are once, few and many counts, or a class for expanded clones, and some rows have none.

d_call	clone_size	v_call	j_call	cdr3_aa	cdr3_nt
.	.	TRBV7-8	TRBJ1-1	CASSIRGQNTEAFF	TGTGCCAGCAGCATACGGGGACAGAACACTGAAGCTTTCTTT
.	many	TRBV4-1	TRBJ2-7	CASRPFPGLSYEQYF	TGCGCCAGCAGGCCCTTTCCAGGGCTCTCCTACGAGCAGTACTTC
.	.	TRBV5-4	TRBJ2-3	CASSFVTGTSTDTQYF	TGTGCCAGCAGCTTTGTGACAGGGACTAGCACAGATACGCAGTATTTT
.	.	TRBV4-1	TRBJ2-7	CASSHVGSYEQYF	TGCGCCAGCAGCCACGTCGGCTCCTACGAGCAGTACTTC
.	.	TRBV12-5	TRBJ1-2	CASGFGESYTF	TGTGCTAGTGGTTTTGGGGAGAGCTACACCTTC
TRBD2	.	TRBV7-9	TRBJ2-3	CASSRQTSESTDTQYF	TGTGCCAGCAGCCGACAGACTAGCGAGAGCACAGATACGCAGTATTTT
TRBD1	.	TRBV29-1	TRBJ2-1	CSVGGQGTYNEQFF	TGCAGCGTGGGGGGACAGGGGACATACAATGAGCAGTTCTTC
.	once	TRBV7-9	TRBJ2-2	CASSLNRVPGELFF	TGTGCCAGCAGCTTAAACAGGGTCCCCGGGGAGCTGTTTTTT
.	once	TRBV5-1	TRBJ1-5	CASSLGGFNQPQHF	TGCGCCAGCAGCTTGGGAGGTTTCAATCAGCCCCAGCATTTT
.	.	TRBV6-6	TRBJ2-5	CASSYPGIETQYF	TGTGCCAGCAGTTACCCGGGGATAGAGACCCAGTACTTC
.	.	TRBV5-6	TRBJ1-3	CASSPQGAQNTIYF	TGTGCCAGCAGCCCACAGGGAGCGCAGAACACCATATATTTT
.	.	TRBV9	TRBJ1-4	CASSVEDTQKLFF	TGTGCCAGCAGCGTAGAAGACACACAAAAACTGTTTTTT
TRBD1	.	TRBV6-1	TRBJ1-1	CASSEQGPRAAFF	TGTGCCAGCAGCGAACAGGGGCCCCGGGCGGCTTTCTTT
TRBD1	.	TRBV6-1	TRBJ1-2	CASSEYLGTGKGYTF	TGTGCCAGCAGTGAATACTTGGGGACAGGGAAGGGCTACACCTTC
.	once	TRBV5-4	TRBJ2-3	CASSLGSAGISTDTQYF	TGTGCCAGCAGCTTGGGTTCCGCGGGGATTAGCACAGATACGCAGTATTTT